This is a list of T cell receptor beta chains from one sample in a study of blood T cell repertoires in COVID-19. Profiling relied on immunoSEQ multiplex PCR, and the TCRdb table lists in-frame clones only, not all of them. The sample lists about 73,000 clones, 82% occurring once. The sample consisted of peripheral blood. The receptors were sampled from a woman aged 60-70 years with acute or convalescent COVID-19. The CDR3 runs from the conserved cysteine through the conserved F or W. Fields, in order: V gene, clone size, D gene, J gene, CDR3 protein, CDR3 DNA. The D gene is left open where the match is weak. The size entry is marked missing in some rows and otherwise reads once, few, many or a size class.

TRBV10-2	few	TRBD1	TRBJ1-2	CASSESAAGGIYGYTF	TGCGCCAGCAGTGAGTCGGCGGCAGGGGGCATCTATGGCTACACCTTC
TRBV30	few	NA	TRBJ2-2	CAWMAPANTGELFF	TGTGCCTGGATGGCTCCCGCGAACACCGGGGAGCTGTTTTTT
TRBV5-4	NA	TRBD1	TRBJ1-1	CASSQGQGKVTEAFF	TGTGCCAGCAGCCAGGGACAGGGGAAGGTCACTGAAGCTTTCTTT
TRBV5-6	NA	NA	TRBJ1-2	CASSLQGDWDGYTF	TGTGCCAGCAGCCTACAGGGTGACTGGGATGGCTACACCTTC
TRBV30	NA	NA	TRBJ2-2	CAWSEWFQGSGELFF	TGTGCCTGGAGTGAGTGGTTTCAGGGATCCGGGGAGCTGTTTTTT
TRBV28	NA	NA	TRBJ1-5	CASSAGPRPQHF	TGTGCCAGCAGCGCGGGGCCCCGGCCCCAGCATTTT
TRBV5-1	NA	TRBD2	TRBJ2-5	CASAPRAGVFAGETQYF	TGCGCCAGCGCCCCTCGGGCGGGGGTGTTTGCTGGAGAGACCCAGTACTTC
TRBV19	NA	NA	TRBJ1-2	CASSIGLNYGYTF	TGTGCCAGTAGTATCGGTCTTAACTATGGCTACACCTTC
TRBV5-1	NA	TRBD2	TRBJ2-5	CASSLGISGSGETQYF	TGCGCCAGCAGCTTGGGGATTAGCGGGAGCGGAGAGACCCAGTACTTC
TRBV28	many	TRBD1	TRBJ1-2	CASSSQRISSGTGWYGYTF	TGTGCCAGCAGTTCCCAACGAATAAGTTCCGGGACAGGGTGGTATGGCTACACCTTC
TRBV5-1	NA	TRBD1	TRBJ1-2	CASRTGVNYGYTF	TGCGCCAGCAGGACAGGGGTGAACTATGGCTACACCTTC
TRBV18	medium-sized	NA	TRBJ1-1	CASSPQDGLLGFF	TGTGCCAGCTCACCACAGGACGGACTATTAGGTTTCTTT
TRBV3-1/TRBV3-2	NA	NA	TRBJ1-1	CASSRAGDWNTEAFF	TGTGCCAGCAGCCGGGCCGGTGATTGGAACACTGAAGCTTTCTTT
TRBV2	NA	TRBD1	TRBJ1-2	CASSQGTGVGYTF	TGTGCCAGCAGCCAGGGGACAGGGGTAGGCTACACCTTC
TRBV14	NA	NA	TRBJ1-2	CASSLGQSYGYTF	TGTGCCAGCAGCCTCGGACAGTCGTATGGCTACACCTTC
TRBV6-2/TRBV6-3	NA	TRBD2	TRBJ2-7	CASSISGSYEQYF	TGTGCCAGCAGCATCAGCGGGAGCTACGAGCAGTACTTC
TRBV5-1	NA	NA	TRBJ2-5	CASRLGVLAEETQYF	TGCGCCAGCAGGTTAGGGGTCCTGGCCGAAGAGACCCAGTACTTC
TRBV5-6	NA	NA	TRBJ2-7	CASSGVGAGSYEQYF	TGTGCCAGCAGCGGAGTGGGGGCGGGTTCCTACGAGCAGTACTTC
TRBV29-1	NA	NA	TRBJ2-5	CSVAARTGIETQYF	TGCAGCGTTGCCGCCCGAACAGGGATAGAGACCCAGTACTTC
TRBV7-2	NA	TRBD1	TRBJ1-1	CASSSLQGARNTEAFF	TGTGCCAGCAGCTCGTTACAGGGGGCGAGGAACACTGAAGCTTTCTTT
TRBV4-1	NA	TRBD1	TRBJ1-2	CASRETGTGRGYTF	TGCGCCAGCAGGGAAACCGGGACAGGGCGCGGCTACACCTTC
TRBV4-1	NA	TRBD1	TRBJ1-5	CASSRRDREVQPQHF	TGCGCCAGCAGCCGGAGGGACAGGGAGGTTCAGCCCCAGCATTTT
TRBV28	NA	NA	TRBJ2-5	CASSFYRTSQETQYF	TGTGCCAGCAGTTTTTACAGGACAAGCCAAGAGACCCAGTACTTC
TRBV30	NA	TRBD2	TRBJ2-3	CAWSRVGGSDTQYF	TGTGCCTGGAGCAGGGTGGGAGGGTCAGATACGCAGTATTTT
TRBV5-1	NA	NA	TRBJ2-7	CASSLGGSQSYEQYF	TGCGCCAGCAGCTTGGGCGGGTCCCAATCCTACGAGCAGTACTTC
TRBV6-5	NA	TRBD1	TRBJ1-5	CASREGTGNQPQHF	TGTGCCAGCAGGGAGGGGACAGGCAATCAGCCCCAGCATTTT
TRBV20-1	NA	NA	TRBJ1-5	CSASLGFSNQPQHF	TGCAGTGCTAGTCTGGGCTTTAGCAATCAGCCCCAGCATTTT
TRBV28	NA	NA	TRBJ1-5	CASSFSRGRGGRGHF	TGTGCCAGCAGTTTCAGTCGCGGACGAGGGGGTCGTGGACATTTT
TRBV6-1	NA	TRBD1	TRBJ1-5	CASSEAKRSLDRGSNQPQHF	TGTGCCAGCAGTGAAGCGAAGCGGTCCCTGGACAGGGGGTCGAATCAGCCCCAGCATTTT
TRBV18	NA	TRBD1	TRBJ1-5	CASSPGNEAGGARSNQPQHF	TGTGCCAGCTCACCGGGGAACGAAGCAGGGGGCGCAAGGAGCAATCAGCCCCAGCATTTT
TRBV3-1/TRBV3-2	once	NA	TRBJ2-1	CASSQGARAYNEQFF	TGTGCCAGCAGCCAAGGAGCGAGAGCCTACAATGAGCAGTTCTTC
TRBV7-7	NA	NA	TRBJ2-1	CASSLGRGYNEQFF	TGTGCTAGCAGCTTGGGAAGGGGATACAATGAGCAGTTCTTC
TRBV28	NA	TRBD1	TRBJ1-5	CASSDRGQGASQPQHF	TGTGCCAGCAGCGACCGAGGACAGGGGGCAAGTCAGCCCCAGCATTTT